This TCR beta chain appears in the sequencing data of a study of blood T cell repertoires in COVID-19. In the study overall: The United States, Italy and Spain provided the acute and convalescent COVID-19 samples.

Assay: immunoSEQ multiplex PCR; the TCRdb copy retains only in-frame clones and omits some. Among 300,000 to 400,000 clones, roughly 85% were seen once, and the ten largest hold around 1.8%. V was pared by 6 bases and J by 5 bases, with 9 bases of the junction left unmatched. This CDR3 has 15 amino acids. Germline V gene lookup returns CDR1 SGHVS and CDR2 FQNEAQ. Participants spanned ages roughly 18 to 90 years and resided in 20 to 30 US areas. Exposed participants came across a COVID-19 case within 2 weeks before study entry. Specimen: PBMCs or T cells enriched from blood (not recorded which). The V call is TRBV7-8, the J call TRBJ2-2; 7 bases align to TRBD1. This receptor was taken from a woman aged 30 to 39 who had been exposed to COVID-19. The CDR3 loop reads CASRQRWDRTGELFF. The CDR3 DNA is TGTGCCAGCAGGCAACGGTGGGACAGAACCGGGGAGCTGTTTTTT.